Shown below are 6 T cell receptor beta chains from a single sample sequenced in a study of T cell responses to AZD1222 COVID-19 vaccine (dated by TCRdb to the early 2020s). According to the study, the label for this sample's time point signals: baseline before first vaccination. The method behind the library was the immunoSEQ multiplex PCR assay. The table was pulled from immuneACCESS by TCRdb, which kept in-frame rearrangements only. Such tables lose some clones; where checked, under half of the loss comes from unresolved V genes, and the rest has no known cause. The sample table holds about 160,000 clones, of which 90% to 95% were seen once. The ten largest clones represent under 1.5% of the sample. This specimen was peripheral blood, taken on day 0 of AZD1222 vaccination. The receptors derive from an adult in good health.

The chain combines TRBV5-1 with TRBJ1-2; TRBD1 is a possible D gene (5 bases). V was clipped by 3 bases and J by 3 bases, with 12 bases between them. CDR1 is SGHRS and CDR2 is YFSETQ in the germline V gene. This CDR3 contains 14 residues. In DNA form, the CDR3 reads TGCGCCAGCAGCTCGACCGGGGGTGACTATGGCTACACCTTC. The encoded protein is CASSSTGGDYGYTF.

The rearrangement uses TRBV6-1 and TRBJ2-2; the match to TRBD2 covers 15 bases. J lost 6 bases, V lost 3 bases, and 8 bases had no gene match. CDR1 is MNHNS and CDR2 is SASEGT in the germline V gene. The CDR3 is 18 amino acids. The CDR3 nucleotides are TGTGCCAGCAGTGATATTGGGACTAGCGGGGGGCCCGCCGGGGAGCTGTTTTTT. It codes for CASSDIGTSGGPAGELFF.

This sequence joins TRBV9 and TRBJ2-7; D is ambiguous. Deletions cut 0 bases from V and 1 base from J, with 8 bases between. Germline V CDR1 and CDR2: SGDLS, YYNGEE. The CDR3 has 14 residues. The CDR3 here is CASSVGTLSYEQYF. The CDR3 coding sequence is TGTGCCAGCAGCGTAGGGACCCTATCCTACGAGCAGTACTTC.

The chain recombines TRBV5-6 with TRBJ2-1; tentative D call: TRBD1 (5 bases). The CDR3 is made up of 12 amino acids. CDR1 and CDR2 from the germline V gene are SGHDT and YYEEEE. V lost 4 bases and J lost 16, with 18 bases in between. CDR3 protein: CASSRPQGISFF. The DNA of the CDR3 is TGTGCCAGCAGCCGGCCTCAGGGTATTTCTTTCTTC.

The V gene is TRBV11-3, the J gene TRBJ1-2; weak D call: TRBD1 (6 bases). The CDR3 loop spans 13 amino acids. V lost 1 base and J 8 bases, leaving 11 bases between the germline ends. Germline assignment: CDR1 SGHNT and CDR2 YENEEA. The CDR3, as DNA: TGTGCCAGCAGCTTAGGTCTCGGGGGCGGCTACACCTTC. Its translation is CASSLGLGGGYTF.

The chain carries TRBV11-3 and TRBJ2-3, with D possibly TRBD2 on 6 matching bases. With 3 bases removed from V and 5 bases from J, the gap between germline ends came to 15 bases. Germline CDR1 SGHNT, CDR2 YENEEA. The CDR3 spans 15 residues. Here the CDR3 reads CASSFRPRGGDTQYF. The CDR3 DNA follows: TGTGCCAGCAGCTTCCGGCCAAGGGGAGGAGATACGCAGTATTTT.